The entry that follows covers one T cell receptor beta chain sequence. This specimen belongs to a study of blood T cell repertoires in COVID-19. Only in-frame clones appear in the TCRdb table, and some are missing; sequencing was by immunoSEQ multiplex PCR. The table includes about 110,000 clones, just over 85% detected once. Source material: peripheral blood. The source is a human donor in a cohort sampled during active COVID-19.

The chain's CDR3 is CASSERQGSQPQHF. The CDR3 DNA reads TGTGCCAGCAGTGAACGGCAGGGGAGTCAGCCCCAGCATTTT. The rearrangement uses TRBV6-1 and TRBJ1-5; tentative D call: TRBD1 (6 bases). Trimming removed 2 bases from V and 6 bases from J, with 11 bases in between. CDR1 and CDR2 from the germline V gene are MNHNS and SASEGT. The CDR3 is made up of 14 amino acids.